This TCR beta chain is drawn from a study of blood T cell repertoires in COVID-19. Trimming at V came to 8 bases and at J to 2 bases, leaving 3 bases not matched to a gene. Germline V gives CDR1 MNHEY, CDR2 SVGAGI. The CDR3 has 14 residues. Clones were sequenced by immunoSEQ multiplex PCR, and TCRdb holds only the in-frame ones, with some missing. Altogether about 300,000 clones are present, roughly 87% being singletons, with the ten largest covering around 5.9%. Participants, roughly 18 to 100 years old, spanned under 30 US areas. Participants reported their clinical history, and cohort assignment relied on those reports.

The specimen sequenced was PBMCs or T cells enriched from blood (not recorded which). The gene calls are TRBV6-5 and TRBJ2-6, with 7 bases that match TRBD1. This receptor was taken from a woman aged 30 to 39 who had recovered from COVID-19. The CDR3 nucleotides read TGTGCCAGCCAAGGGGGCGCTGGGGCCAACGTCCTGACTTTC. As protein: CASQGGAGANVLTF.